The clone carrying this TCR beta chain was counted once. Authors' analysis steps: Counts of nucleated cells, estimated from reference gene primer amplification, were obtained. Sequencing used immunoSEQ multiplex PCR; TCRdb keeps in-frame clones, though not all of them. V and J calls and clone size are copied from that table; D and trimming were computed from the DNA. Altogether roughly 240,000 clones are present, about four fifths being singletons, with the ten largest covering around 4.7%. This sample stems from a study of blood T cell repertoires in COVID-19. V was clipped by 7 bases and J by 0 bases, with 9 bases between them. The CDR3 has 13 amino acids. Germline V gene sequence: CDR1 LNHDA, CDR2 SQIVND (reference sequence).

Sequences were obtained from peripheral blood. The TCR sequence derives from an older woman with acute or convalescent COVID-19. The chain is built from TRBV19 and TRBJ1-1; D remains unclear. For the CDR3, the DNA is TGTGCCAGTACCGAAAACTTGAACACTGAAGCTTTCTTT. This translates into CASTENLNTEAFF. The full variable domain, with the rest looked up from reference TRBV19 and TRBJ1-1, is DGGITQSPKYLFRKEGQNVTLSCEQNLNHDAMYWYRQDPGQGLRLIYYSQIVNDFQKGDIAEGYSVSREKKESFPLTVTSAQKNPTAFYLCASTENLNTEAFFGQGTRLTVV.